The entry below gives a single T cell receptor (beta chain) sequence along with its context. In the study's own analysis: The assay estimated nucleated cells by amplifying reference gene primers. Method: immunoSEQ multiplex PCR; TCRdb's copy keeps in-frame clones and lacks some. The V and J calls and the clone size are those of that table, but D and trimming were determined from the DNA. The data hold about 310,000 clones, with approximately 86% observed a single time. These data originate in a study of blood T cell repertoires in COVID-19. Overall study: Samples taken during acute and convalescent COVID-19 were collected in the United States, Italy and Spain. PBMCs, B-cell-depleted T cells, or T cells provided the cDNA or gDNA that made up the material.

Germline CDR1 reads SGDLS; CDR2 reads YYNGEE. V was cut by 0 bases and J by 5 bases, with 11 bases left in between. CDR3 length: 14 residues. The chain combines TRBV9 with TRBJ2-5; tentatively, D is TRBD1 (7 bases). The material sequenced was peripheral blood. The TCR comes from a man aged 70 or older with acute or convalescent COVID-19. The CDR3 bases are TGTGCCAGCAGCGTAGCCCCAGGGGGGGAGACCCAGTACTTC. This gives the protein CASSVAPGGETQYF.